This TCR beta chain comes out of a study of cytomegalovirus exposure and HLA in healthy donors. General study findings and limits: Differences between HLA loci emerged in a later analysis of TCR association rates, with DRB1 most and HLA-C fewest. The availability of immune exposure information extended only to CMV serostatus.

This clone has only a few counts. Antigen: not known. The PCR was carried out with 60 Vbeta primers and 13 Jbeta primers. Some clones are missing from TCRdb's copy, which holds only in-frame ones; the method was immunoSEQ multiplex PCR. The sample includes 150,000 or so clones, around three quarters of them seen just once. The CDR3 extends over 14 amino acids. CDR1 and CDR2 from the germline V gene are MGHDK and SYGVNS. The ends were cut back, 4 bases at V and 9 bases at J, with 13 bases in the middle. The source of this sequence is a man between 35 and 55 years old in good health and CMV-seropositive. This chain uses TRBV25-1 with TRBJ1-6, with a tentative D call TRBD1 (6 bases). Input material: PBMCs. The DNA for the CDR3 is TGTGCCAGCAGTGTACAGGGAAATGGTTCACCCCTCCACTTT. Translated: CASSVQGNGSPLHF.